This T cell receptor (beta chain) came from a study of blood T cell repertoires in COVID-19. This CDR3 comprises 16 residues. V shed 5 bases and J 5 bases; nucleotides not matched to a gene: 14. CDR1 is SGHAT and CDR2 is FQNNGV in the germline V gene. Measured with immunoSEQ multiplex PCR; TCRdb has only the in-frame clones, and not every one. The sample has about 160,000 clones; approximately 86% are singletons. Specimen: peripheral blood. The chain carries TRBV11-2 and TRBJ2-7; 8 nucleotides align to TRBD2. This receptor was identified in a woman aged 40 to 50 with COVID-19, enrolled during active disease. CDR3 in amino acids: CASSPRPRLAIHEQYF. In nucleotides, the CDR3 is TGTGCCAGCAGCCCTCGTCCCCGACTAGCGATCCACGAGCAGTACTTC.